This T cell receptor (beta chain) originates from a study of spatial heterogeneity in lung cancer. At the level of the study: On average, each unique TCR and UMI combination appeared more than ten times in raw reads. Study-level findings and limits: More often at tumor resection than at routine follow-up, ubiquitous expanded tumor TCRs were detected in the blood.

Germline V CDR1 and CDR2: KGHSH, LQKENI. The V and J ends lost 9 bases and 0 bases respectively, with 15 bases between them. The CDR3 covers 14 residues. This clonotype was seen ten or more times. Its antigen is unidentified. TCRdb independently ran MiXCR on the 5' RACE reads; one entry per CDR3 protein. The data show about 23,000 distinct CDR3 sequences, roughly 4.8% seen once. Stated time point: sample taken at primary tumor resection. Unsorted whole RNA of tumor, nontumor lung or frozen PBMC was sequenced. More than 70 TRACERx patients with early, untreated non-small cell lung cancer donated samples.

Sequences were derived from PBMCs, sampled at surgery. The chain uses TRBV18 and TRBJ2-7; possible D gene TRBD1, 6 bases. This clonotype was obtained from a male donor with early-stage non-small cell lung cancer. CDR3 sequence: CASRGTQGSYEQYF. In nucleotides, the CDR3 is TGTGCCAGTAGGGGGACACAAGGCTCCTACGAGCAGTACTTC.